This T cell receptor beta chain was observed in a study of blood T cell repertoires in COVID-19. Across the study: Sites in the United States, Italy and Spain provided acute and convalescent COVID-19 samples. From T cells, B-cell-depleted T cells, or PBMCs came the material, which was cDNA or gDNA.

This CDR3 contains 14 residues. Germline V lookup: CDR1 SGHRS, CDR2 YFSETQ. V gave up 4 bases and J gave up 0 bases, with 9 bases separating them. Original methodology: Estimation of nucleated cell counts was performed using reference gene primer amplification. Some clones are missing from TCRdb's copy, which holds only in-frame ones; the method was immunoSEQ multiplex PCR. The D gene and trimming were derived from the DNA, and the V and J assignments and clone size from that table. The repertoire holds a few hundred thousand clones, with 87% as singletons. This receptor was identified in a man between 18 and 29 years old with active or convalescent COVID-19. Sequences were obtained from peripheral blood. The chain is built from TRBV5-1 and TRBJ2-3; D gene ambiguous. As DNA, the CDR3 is TGCGCCAGCAGCCTCTTGACTAGCACAGATACGCAGTATTTT. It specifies CASSLLTSTDTQYF.